The clone carrying this T cell receptor (beta chain) has more than one count but fewer than ten. The sample is drawn from a study of blood T cells in healthy people across ages. The overall study: Template-switching capture recovered about one barcoded beta molecule per two T cells.

PCR was performed a second time for roughly 6 to 12 cycles using a sample-barcoded 5' primer and a J-beta primer mix. MiXCR, applied by TCRdb to the 5' RACE reads, yields one record per CDR3 protein. Of about 680,000 distinct CDR3 sequences listed, about 52% are singletons. V lost 8 bases to trimming and J lost 5 bases; unmatched junction nucleotides: 7. Germline CDR1 and CDR2: ENHRY and SYGVKD. CDR3 length: 14 residues. Sequenced input: blood. The chain recombines TRBV10-3 with TRBJ2-1, with TRBD1 matching over 9 bases. The TCR was taken from a woman aged 55-75 years in good health. This CDR3 is CAIRTGETNNEQFF. The CDR3 DNA is TGTGCCATCCGGACAGGGGAAACCAACAATGAGCAGTTCTTC.